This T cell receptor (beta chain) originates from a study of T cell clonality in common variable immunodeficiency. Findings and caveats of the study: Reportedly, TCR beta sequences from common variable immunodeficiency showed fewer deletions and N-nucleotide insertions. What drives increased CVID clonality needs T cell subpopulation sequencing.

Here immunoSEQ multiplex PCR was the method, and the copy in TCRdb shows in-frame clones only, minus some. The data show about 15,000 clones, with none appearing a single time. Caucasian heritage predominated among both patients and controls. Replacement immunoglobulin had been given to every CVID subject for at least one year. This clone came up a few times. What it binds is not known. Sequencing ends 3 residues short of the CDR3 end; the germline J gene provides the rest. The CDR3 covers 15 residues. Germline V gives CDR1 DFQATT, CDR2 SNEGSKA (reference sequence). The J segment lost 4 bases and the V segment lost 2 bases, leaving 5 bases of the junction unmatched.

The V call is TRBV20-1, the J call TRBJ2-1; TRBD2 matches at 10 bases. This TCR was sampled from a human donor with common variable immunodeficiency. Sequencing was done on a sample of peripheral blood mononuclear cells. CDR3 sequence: CSARLGLASYNEQFF. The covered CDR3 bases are TGCAGTGCTAGACTGGGACTAGCGTCATACAATGAG.